These 9 T cell receptor beta chains came from one sample sequenced in a study of post-analysis software for immune sequencing data. The study's findings and limits: Among roughly 5 TRBV segments more frequent in patients than controls were TRBV5-6, TRBV5-1 and TRBV20-1.

Their cognate antigens are unknown. Unique molecular identifiers were built into the TCR beta cDNA libraries. TCRdb passed the PCR reads through MiXCR, listing each CDR3 protein once. The table shows approximately 630,000 distinct CDR3 sequences, with 55% to 70% occurring only once. Source material: blood. These receptors all come from a girl aged 2-10 years with multiple sclerosis.

This chain joins TRBV20-1 and TRBJ2-3; maybe TRBD1 (6 bases). The ends were cut back, 1 base at V and 0 bases at J, with 20 bases in the middle. CDR3 length equals 18 residues. Germline V gene data show CDR1 as DFQATT and CDR2 as SNEGSKA (reference sequence). The CDR3 bases are TGCAGTGCTAGAGCATGGAGTAGGGCAGGGGTTAGCACAGATACGCAGTATTTT. This gives the protein CSARAWSRAGVSTDTQYF.

Regarding this clonotype: Since no conserved phenylalanine or tryptophan closes the CDR3, a read error is the likely cause. The rearrangement joins TRBV10-3 to TRBJ2-5; 7 bases agree with TRBD1. Germline CDR1 ENHRY, CDR2 SYGVKD. The CDR3 contains 14 residues. Germline trimming cut 8 bases from V and 2 bases from J; bases unmatched to any gene: 8. The CDR3, as DNA: TGTGCCATCTCCACCGGGACAGCTCAAGAGACCCAGTACTCC. Encoded protein: CAISTGTAQETQYS.

The chain has TRBV7-2 and TRBJ2-3; 7 nucleotides line up with TRBD2. Trimming cost V 7 bases and J 4 bases; bases outside gene matches: 11. This CDR3 has 15 residues. Germline lookup yields CDR1 SGHTA and CDR2 FQGNSA. Written as DNA, the CDR3 is TGTGCCAGCACCAAATGGGAGGGTTTGGCAGATACGCAGTATTTT. It specifies CASTKWEGLADTQYF.

This chain connects TRBV7-2 to TRBJ2-1, with TRBD1 matching over 7 bases. The V gene's germline CDR1 is SGHTA and CDR2 FQGNSA. CDR3 length: 15 residues. V lost 5 bases and J lost 7; bases outside the gene matches: 11. The CDR3 DNA sequence: TGTGCCAGCAGCCCAAACTCCAACAGGGGAAATGAGCAGTTCTTC. Amino acids: CASSPNSNRGNEQFF.

The rearrangement uses TRBV6-2 or TRBV6-3 and TRBJ2-1; 8 bases align to TRBD2. Per the germline V gene, CDR1 is MNHEY and CDR2 is SVGEGT. Trimming removed 2 bases from V and 10 bases from J; junction bases left unmatched: 7. This CDR3 region has 14 residues. The CDR3 here is CASSYQAGGGEQFF. CDR3 coding DNA: TGTGCCAGCAGTTACCAGGCGGGAGGAGGGGAGCAGTTCTTC.

Points on this clonotype: Mismatch with germline at one junction end may stem from a read error. The chain carries TRBV7-7 and TRBJ2-3, with 10 bases that match TRBD2. Per the germline V gene, CDR1 is SSHAT and CDR2 is FNYEAQ (reference sequence). CDR3 length equals 15 residues. The CDR3: CASSLAGALTDTQYF. CDR3 nucleotide sequence: TGTGCCAGCAGCCTAGCGGGGGCCCTCACAGATACGCAGTATTTT.

This clonotype was picked up one time. This sequence joins TRBV7-2 and TRBJ2-1; 8 bases map to TRBD2. CDR1 is SGHTA, CDR2 FQGNSA, per germline. V was clipped by 1 base and J by 5 bases; unmatched bases: 13. The CDR3 totals 18 residues. CDR3 coding DNA: TGTGCCAGCAGCTTAGTGCTCCCCCAAGCGGGAGCCAACAATGAGCAGTTCTTC. Protein sequence: CASSLVLPQAGANNEQFF. The full variable domain, its missing parts supplied by reference TRBV7-2 and TRBJ2-1, is GAGVSQSPSNKVTEKGKDVELRCDPISGHTALYWYRQSLGQGLEFLIYFQGNSAPDKSGLPSDRFSAERTGGSVSTLTIQRTQQEDSAVYLCASSLVLPQAGANNEQFFGPGTRLTVL.

The table lists this clonotype with a few counts. This chain connects TRBV12-3 or TRBV12-4 to TRBJ1-2, with D unclear. V lost 3 bases, J lost 1 base, and 12 bases lay in between. The CDR3 is made up of 15 amino acids. In nucleotides, the CDR3 is TGTGCCAGCAGTTTCGGCAGAACTGTTAACTATGGCTACACCTTC. It specifies CASSFGRTVNYGYTF.

The rearrangement uses TRBV29-1 and TRBJ1-2; TRBD1 might be the D (6 bases). Trimming pared 1 base from V and 2 bases from J, leaving 17 bases between. The CDR3 has 16 amino acids. The V gene's germline CDR1 is SQVTM and CDR2 ANQGSEA. The CDR3 DNA reads TGCAGCGTTGAAGGGGCAAGAGCAGGGGTGAACTATGGCTACACCTTC. This translates into CSVEGARAGVNYGYTF.